The entry below gives a single T cell receptor beta chain sequence along with its context. Its target is not known. A multiplex PCR was run with 60 Vbeta primers and 13 Jbeta primers. Only in-frame clones appear in the TCRdb table, and some are missing; sequencing was by immunoSEQ multiplex PCR. This table holds over 85,000 clones, less than 80% found once. V shed 5 bases and J 2 bases; nucleotides not matched to a gene: 8. The CDR3 loop spans 15 amino acids. CDR1 and CDR2 from the germline V gene are MNHEY and SMNVEV (reference sequence). This specimen comes from a study of cytomegalovirus exposure and HLA in healthy donors. General observations from the study: The classifier reportedly diagnosed cytomegalovirus status with high sensitivity and specificity.

Sequencing was carried out using PBMCs. The chain carries TRBV27 and TRBJ2-7; the match to TRBD1 covers 8 bases. The receptor comes from a man in his thirties or forties in good health and CMV-seronegative. The DNA of the CDR3 is TGTGCCAGCAGTCCCCCAGGGGGCGCCACCTACGAGCAGTACTTC. It is translated as CASSPPGGATYEQYF.